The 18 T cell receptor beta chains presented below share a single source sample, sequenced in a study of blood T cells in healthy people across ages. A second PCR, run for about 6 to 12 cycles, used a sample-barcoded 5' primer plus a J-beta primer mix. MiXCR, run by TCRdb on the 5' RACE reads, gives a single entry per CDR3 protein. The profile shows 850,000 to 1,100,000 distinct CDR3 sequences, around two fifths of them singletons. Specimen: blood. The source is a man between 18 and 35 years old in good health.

CDR3 residues: CASSATTGPTNEKLFF. The CDR3 DNA reads as TGTGCCAGCAGCGCGACAACAGGGCCCACTAATGAAAAACTGTTTTTT. The chain joins TRBV9 to TRBJ1-4, with a tentative D call TRBD1 (6 bases). V was cut by 3 bases and J by 2 bases, with 14 bases left in between. Germline V gene lookup returns CDR1 SGDLS and CDR2 YYNGEE. The CDR3 is made up of 16 amino acids.

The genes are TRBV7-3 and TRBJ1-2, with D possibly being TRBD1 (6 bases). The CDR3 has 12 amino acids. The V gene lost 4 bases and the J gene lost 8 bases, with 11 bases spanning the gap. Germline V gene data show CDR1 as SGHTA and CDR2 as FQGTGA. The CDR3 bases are TGTGCCAGCAGCTCCGACAGGATAGGCTACACCTTC. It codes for CASSSDRIGYTF.

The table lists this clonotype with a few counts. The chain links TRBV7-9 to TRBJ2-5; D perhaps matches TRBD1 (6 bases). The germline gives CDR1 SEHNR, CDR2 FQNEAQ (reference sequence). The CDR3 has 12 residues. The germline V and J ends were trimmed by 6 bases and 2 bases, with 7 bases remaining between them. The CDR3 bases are TGTGCCAGCAGGAGGGGGCAAGAGACCCAGTACTTC. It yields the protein CASRRGQETQYF.

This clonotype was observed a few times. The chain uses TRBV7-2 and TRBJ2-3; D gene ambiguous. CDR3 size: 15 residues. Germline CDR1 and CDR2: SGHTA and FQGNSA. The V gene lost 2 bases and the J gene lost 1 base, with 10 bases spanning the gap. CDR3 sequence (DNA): TGTGCCAGCAGCTTAAAGGCAGACCGCACAGATACGCAGTATTTT. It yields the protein CASSLKADRTDTQYF.

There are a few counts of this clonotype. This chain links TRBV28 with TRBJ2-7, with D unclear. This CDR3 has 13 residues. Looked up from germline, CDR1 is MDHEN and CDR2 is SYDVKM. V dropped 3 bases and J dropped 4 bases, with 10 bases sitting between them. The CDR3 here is CASSFSANYEQYF. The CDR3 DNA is TGTGCCAGCAGTTTCTCGGCAAATTACGAGCAGTACTTC.

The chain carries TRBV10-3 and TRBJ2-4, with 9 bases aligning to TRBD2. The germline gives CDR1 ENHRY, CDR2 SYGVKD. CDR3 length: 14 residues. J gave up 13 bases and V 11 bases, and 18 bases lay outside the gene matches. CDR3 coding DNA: TGTGCCCTCGGGGCTAGCGGGGTCTACAATGAGCAGTACTTC. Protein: CALGASGVYNEQYF.

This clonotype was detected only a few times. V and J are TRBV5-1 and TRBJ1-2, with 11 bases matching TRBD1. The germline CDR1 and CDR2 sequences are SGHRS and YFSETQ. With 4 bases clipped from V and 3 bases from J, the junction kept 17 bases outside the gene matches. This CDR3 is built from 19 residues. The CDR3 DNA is TGCGCCAGCAGCAGATACCCTCGGACAGGGGGCTTCCCTTACTATGGCTACACCTTC. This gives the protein CASSRYPRTGGFPYYGYTF.

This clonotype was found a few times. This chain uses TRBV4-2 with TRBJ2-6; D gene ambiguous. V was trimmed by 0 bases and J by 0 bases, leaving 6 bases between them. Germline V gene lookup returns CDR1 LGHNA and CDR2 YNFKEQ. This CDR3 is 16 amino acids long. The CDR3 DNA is TGTGCCAGCAGCCAAGAAATAGGCTCTGGGGCCAACGTCCTGACTTTC. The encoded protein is CASSQEIGSGANVLTF.

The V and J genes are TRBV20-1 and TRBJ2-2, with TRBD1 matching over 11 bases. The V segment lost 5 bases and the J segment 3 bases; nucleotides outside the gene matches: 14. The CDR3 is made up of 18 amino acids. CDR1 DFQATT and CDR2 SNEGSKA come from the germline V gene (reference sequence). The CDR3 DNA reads TGCAGTGCTCCTCGGCTTGGGGGGGACAGGGGGGACACCGGGGAGCTGTTTTTT. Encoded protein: CSAPRLGGDRGDTGELFF.

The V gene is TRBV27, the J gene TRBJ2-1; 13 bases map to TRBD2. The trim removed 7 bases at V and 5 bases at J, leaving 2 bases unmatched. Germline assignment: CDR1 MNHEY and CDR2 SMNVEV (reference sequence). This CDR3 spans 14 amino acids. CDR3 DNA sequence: TGTGCCAGCAAACTAGCGGGGGGGAACAATGAGCAGTTCTTC. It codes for CASKLAGGNNEQFF.

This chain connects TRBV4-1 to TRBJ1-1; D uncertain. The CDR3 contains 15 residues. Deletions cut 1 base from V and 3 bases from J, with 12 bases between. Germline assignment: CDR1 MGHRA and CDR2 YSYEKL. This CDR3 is CASSQGETRYTEAFF. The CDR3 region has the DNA TGCGCCAGCAGCCAAGGGGAGACACGCTACACTGAAGCTTTCTTT.

The CDR3 nucleotides are TGCGCCAGCAGCCAACCCTCAGCAGTCAACTATGGCTACACCTTC. Protein product: CASSQPSAVNYGYTF. V usage is TRBV4-1 and J usage is TRBJ1-2; unclear D gene. Germline-derived CDR1 and CDR2 are MGHRA and YSYEKL. Trimming pared 2 bases from V and 2 bases from J, leaving 12 bases between. The CDR3 runs 15 residues.

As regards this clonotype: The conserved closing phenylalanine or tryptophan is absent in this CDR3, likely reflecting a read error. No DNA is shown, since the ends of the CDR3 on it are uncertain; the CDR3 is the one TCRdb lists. CDR3 in amino acids: CASSLLRGGDTEYS. V gene TRBV12-3 or TRBV12-4 combines with J gene TRBJ2-3; the table's D call, TRBD1, was not checked against the DNA. Counting both end residues, the CDR3 totals 14 amino acids.

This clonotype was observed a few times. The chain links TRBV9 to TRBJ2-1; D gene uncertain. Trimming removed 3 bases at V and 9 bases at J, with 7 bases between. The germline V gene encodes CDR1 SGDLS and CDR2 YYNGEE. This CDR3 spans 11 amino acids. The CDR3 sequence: CASSDSIEQFF. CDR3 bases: TGTGCCAGCAGCGACTCTATTGAGCAGTTCTTC.

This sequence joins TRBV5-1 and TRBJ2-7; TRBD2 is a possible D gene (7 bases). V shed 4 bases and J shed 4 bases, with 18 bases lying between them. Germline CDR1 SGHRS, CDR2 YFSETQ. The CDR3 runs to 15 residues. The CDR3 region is CASSRTAAGDYEQYF. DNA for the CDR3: TGCGCCAGCAGCCGGACAGCGGCGGGGGATTACGAGCAGTACTTC.

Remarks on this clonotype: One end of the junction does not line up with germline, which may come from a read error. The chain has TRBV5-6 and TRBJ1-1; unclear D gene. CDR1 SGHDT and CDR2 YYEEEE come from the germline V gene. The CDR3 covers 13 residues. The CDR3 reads CASSLERGYEVFF. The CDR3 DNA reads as TGTGCCAGCAGCTTGGAGCGGGGTTATGAAGTTTTCTTT.

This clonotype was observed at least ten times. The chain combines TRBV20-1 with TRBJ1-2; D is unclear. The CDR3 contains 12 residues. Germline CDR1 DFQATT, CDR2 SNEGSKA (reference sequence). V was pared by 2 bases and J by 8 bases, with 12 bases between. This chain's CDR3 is CSARRGFEGYTF. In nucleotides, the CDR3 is TGCAGTGCTAGACGCGGGTTTGAGGGCTACACCTTC.

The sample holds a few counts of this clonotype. The CDR3 is CASGWGRDLYGYTF. The CDR3 region has the DNA TGTGCCAGCGGCTGGGGACGGGACCTCTATGGCTACACCTTC. The rearrangement joins TRBV11-2 to TRBJ1-2; possibly TRBD1 for D (5 bases). The CDR3 extends over 14 amino acids. Germline V lookup: CDR1 SGHAT, CDR2 FQNNGV. Between the trimmed V and J ends, which lost 8 bases and 4 bases, there was a span of 17 bases.